These 24 T cell receptor beta chains were sequenced from one sample in a study of blood T cell repertoires in COVID-19. The protocol was immunoSEQ multiplex PCR, while the TCRdb copy is restricted to in-frame clones and leaves out a portion. The sample has about 88,000 clones, 89% seen once. Sequencing was carried out using peripheral blood. These TCRs come from a woman older than 75 with active COVID-19.

The rearrangement uses TRBV10-2 and TRBJ2-4; 12 bases map to TRBD2. V gave up 7 bases and J gave up 4 bases; unmatched junction bases: 8. The CDR3 totals 16 residues. CDR1 and CDR2 (germline): WSHSY, SAAADI. The DNA of the CDR3 is TGCGCCAGCACCCTAGCGGGAGGGATGGGAAAAAACATTCAGTACTTC. The encoded protein is CASTLAGGMGKNIQYF.

This clone appeared once. The chain carries TRBV19 and TRBJ2-1, with 15 bases matching TRBD2. V trimming: 10 bases; J trimming: 4 bases; junction bases outside the gene matches: 2. Germline values: CDR1 LNHDA, CDR2 SQIVND (reference sequence). This CDR3 spans 14 amino acids. The CDR3 reads CATGLAGGYNEQFF. CDR3 in DNA: TGTGCCACGGGACTAGCGGGAGGATACAATGAGCAGTTCTTC.

J is TRBJ1-2 and V is TRBV12-3 or TRBV12-4, with 10 nucleotides matching TRBD1. CDR3 length: 13 amino acids. V shed 6 bases and J 7 bases; nucleotides not matched to a gene: 5. The CDR3 region has the DNA TGTGCCAGCAGCCCTGACAGGGGGCGTGGCTACACCTTC. Encoded protein: CASSPDRGRGYTF.

The chain employs TRBV5-6 and TRBJ1-6, with TRBD1 matching 10 bases. J lost 9 bases, V lost 4 bases, and 10 bases had no gene match. CDR3 length equals 16 residues. Germline values: CDR1 SGHDT, CDR2 YYEEEE. The DNA for the CDR3 is TGTGCCAGCAGCCCAGAGGGGACAGGGGCAGGTTCACCCCTCCACTTT. This translates into CASSPEGTGAGSPLHF.

The J gene is TRBJ2-1, the V gene TRBV28; TRBD2 agrees at 12 bases. V lost 5 bases, J lost 8 bases, and 10 bases stayed unmatched. The germline V gene has CDR1 MDHEN and CDR2 SYDVKM. CDR3 size: 16 residues. As DNA, the CDR3 is TGTGCCAGCAGTCTAACTAGCGGGAGGACGTTTGATGAGCAGTTCTTC. Its translation is CASSLTSGRTFDEQFF.

The V and J genes are TRBV28 and TRBJ1-3, with a tentative D call TRBD1 (5 bases). Germline CDR1 reads MDHEN; CDR2 reads SYDVKM. With 10 bases removed from V and 0 bases from J, the gap between germline ends came to 13 bases. The CDR3 contains 14 residues. The CDR3 sequence: CATIDSSSGNTIYF. The CDR3 bases are TGTGCCACCATAGACAGCTCCTCTGGAAACACCATATATTTT.

The chain has TRBV10-3 and TRBJ2-1; 7 bases match TRBD2. The germline CDR1 and CDR2 sequences are ENHRY and SYGVKD. CDR3 length: 15 amino acids. J gave up 9 bases and V 7 bases, and 15 bases lay outside the gene matches. CDR3 residues: CAITPGEGRGGEQFF. The CDR3 DNA reads TGTGCCATCACCCCGGGGGAGGGACGCGGTGGTGAGCAGTTCTTC.

The chain links TRBV5-1 to TRBJ2-7, with D perhaps matching TRBD1 (6 bases). Trimming removed 2 bases from V and 4 bases from J, with 7 bases in between. The CDR3 is made up of 12 amino acids. The V gene's germline CDR1 is SGHRS and CDR2 YFSETQ. CDR3: CASSLQGYEQYF. The DNA for the CDR3 is TGCGCCAGCAGCTTACAGGGTTACGAGCAGTACTTC.

This chain joins TRBV9 and TRBJ2-3; D unresolved. Trimming cost V 0 bases and J 6 bases, with 5 bases left between them. Germline-derived CDR1 and CDR2 are SGDLS and YYNGEE. This CDR3 has 12 amino acids. This CDR3 is CASSVVSDTQYF. CDR3 coding DNA: TGTGCCAGCAGCGTAGTATCGGATACGCAGTATTTT.

CDR3 bases: TGTGCCAGTAGTGTACAGGGGGCTAGCCTGACAGATACGCAGTATTTT. It yields the protein CASSVQGASLTDTQYF. V usage is TRBV19 and J usage is TRBJ2-3; 9 bases map to TRBD1. V gave up 5 bases and J gave up 3 bases; unmatched junction bases: 9. Germline CDR1 is LNHDA and CDR2 is SQIVND (reference sequence). This CDR3 is 16 amino acids long.

The chain couples TRBV4-2 to TRBJ1-6; maybe TRBD1 (6 bases). The CDR3 is 18 amino acids. The V gene lost 4 bases and the J gene lost 0 bases, with 16 bases spanning the gap. The germline V gene encodes CDR1 LGHNA and CDR2 YNFKEQ. The CDR3: CASSPNLKQGSYNSPLHF. CDR3 DNA sequence: TGTGCCAGCAGCCCCAACCTAAAACAGGGCTCCTATAATTCACCCCTCCACTTT.

This chain links TRBV28 with TRBJ2-5; 9 bases fit TRBD2. The CDR3 covers 16 residues. Trimming took 3 bases from V and 4 from J; bases not matched to a gene: 9. The germline CDR1 and CDR2 sequences are MDHEN and SYDVKM. Written as DNA, the CDR3 is TGTGCCAGCAGTTTGGTAGCGGGAGAATTAAGAGAGACCCAGTACTTC. Its protein is CASSLVAGELRETQYF.

The chain uses TRBV29-1 and TRBJ2-7; 9 bases align to TRBD2. The germline CDR1 and CDR2 sequences are SQVTM and ANQGSEA. The CDR3 covers 16 residues. Unmatched junction bases numbered 9, after V lost 1 base and J lost 2 bases. CDR3: CSVEGLAGIGPYEQYF. CDR3 nucleotide sequence: TGCAGCGTTGAAGGGCTAGCGGGAATTGGGCCCTACGAGCAGTACTTC.

This clone was recorded once. This rearrangement joins TRBV10-3 to TRBJ1-4; D is unclear. V gave up 5 bases and J gave up 14 bases, with 15 bases separating them. The CDR3 extends over 12 amino acids. The germline CDR1 and CDR2 sequences are ENHRY and SYGVKD. CDR3 nucleotides: TGTGCCATCAGTCGAACGGAGGGCGTCCTGTTTTTT. Translated, it gives CAISRTEGVLFF.

This clone was counted once. The rearrangement joins TRBV4-3 to TRBJ2-1; a weak D match, TRBD1 (5 bases). Germline V gene data show CDR1 as LGHNA and CDR2 as YSLEER. Trimming took 0 bases from V and 12 from J, leaving 12 bases between them. This CDR3 has 13 amino acids. The CDR3 reads CASSQDQGLGQFF. The CDR3 nucleotides read TGCGCCAGCAGCCAAGACCAGGGTTTAGGGCAGTTCTTC.

The rearrangement links TRBV5-1 to TRBJ2-7, with 8 bases identical to TRBD2. V was pared by 4 bases and J by 3 bases, with 9 bases of the junction left unmatched. The CDR3 runs 15 residues. Germline CDR1 SGHRS, CDR2 YFSETQ. CDR3 protein: CASSPAAGGLYEQYF. CDR3 bases: TGCGCCAGCAGCCCCGCCGCGGGAGGCCTCTACGAGCAGTACTTC.

The gene calls are TRBV18 and TRBJ1-1; D perhaps matches TRBD1 (5 bases). The CDR3 extends over 13 amino acids. The V end lost 6 bases, the J end lost 1 base, and 9 bases lay between the germline ends. From germline, CDR1 is KGHSH and CDR2 LQKENI. CDR3 in amino acids: CASSYGQNTEAFF. The CDR3 DNA sequence: TGTGCCAGCTCCTACGGACAGAACACTGAAGCTTTCTTT.

The V gene is TRBV27, the J gene TRBJ2-2; 8 positions agree with TRBD2. CDR3 length equals 16 residues. From germline, CDR1 is MNHEY and CDR2 SMNVEV (reference sequence). Unmatched junction bases numbered 8, after V lost 3 bases and J lost 5 bases. This CDR3 reads CASSFPGLAATGELFF. DNA of the CDR3: TGTGCCAGCAGTTTCCCCGGACTAGCAGCTACCGGGGAGCTGTTTTTT.

This chain links TRBV6-2 or TRBV6-3 with TRBJ2-3; tentatively, D is TRBD2 (5 bases). V lost 4 bases, J lost 4 bases, and 21 bases lay in between. The germline V gene encodes CDR1 MNHEY and CDR2 SVGEGT. The CDR3 covers 17 residues. The CDR3 nucleotides read TGTGCCAGCAGTTCTCTTTGGGGTCGGAGGTGGGCAGATACGCAGTATTTT. Its translation: CASSSLWGRRWADTQYF.

The V call is TRBV6-5, the J call TRBJ1-5; D call uncertain. V lost 6 bases and J 1 base, leaving 10 bases between the germline ends. Germline V gene data show CDR1 as MNHEY and CDR2 as SVGAGI. This CDR3 comprises 14 residues. The CDR3 nucleotides read TGTGCCAGCAGAAGGACGGGGAGCAATCAGCCCCAGCATTTT. Translation gives CASRRTGSNQPQHF.

This chain connects TRBV18 to TRBJ2-7; tentative D call: TRBD1 (6 bases). Trimming cost V 6 bases and J 0 bases, with 12 bases left between them. This CDR3 is built from 14 residues. Germline V gene data show CDR1 as KGHSH and CDR2 as LQKENI. The CDR3 DNA is TGTGCCAGCTCTCGATACAGGGTCTCCTACGAGCAGTACTTC. Protein product: CASSRYRVSYEQYF.

J is TRBJ2-1 and V is TRBV5-1, with 12 bases that match TRBD1. CDR1 and CDR2 from the germline V gene are SGHRS and YFSETQ. V shed 3 bases and J 7 bases; nucleotides not matched to a gene: 5. The CDR3 spans 15 residues. The CDR3 region has the DNA TGCGCCAGCAGCTCCGGGACAGGGGGCTCAAATGAGCAGTTCTTC. It codes for CASSSGTGGSNEQFF.

The chain uses TRBV7-9 and TRBJ1-2; 7 bases map to TRBD1. The CDR3 length is 16 residues. With 5 bases clipped from V and 4 bases from J, the junction kept 13 bases outside the gene matches. In germline, CDR1 is SEHNR, CDR2 FQNEAQ (reference sequence). CDR3 sequence (DNA): TGTGCCAGCAGCCAGCGCCGGGACAGCGCTACCTATGGCTACACCTTC. Translating gives CASSQRRDSATYGYTF.

This sequence joins TRBV30 and TRBJ1-1, with 8 bases fitting TRBD1. With V trimmed by 0 bases and J by 5 bases, 11 bases remained unmatched. The CDR3 length is 16 residues. Germline CDR1 and CDR2: GTSNPN and SVGIG (reference sequence). This CDR3 is CAWSVVGGQGDTEAFF. CDR3 DNA: TGTGCCTGGAGTGTAGTTGGCGGACAGGGTGATACTGAAGCTTTCTTT. The full variable domain, in which reference TRBV30 and TRBJ1-1 provide the parts outside the CDR3, is SQTIHQWPATLVQPVGSPLSLECTVEGTSNPNLYWYRQAAGRGLQLLFYSVGIGQISSEVPQNLSASRPQDRQFILSSKKLLLSDSGFYLCAWSVVGGQGDTEAFFGQGTRLTVV.